Listed below are T cell receptor beta chains from one sample, sequenced in a study of blood T cell repertoires in COVID-19. Data came from immunoSEQ multiplex PCR; TCRdb stores just in-frame clones and leaves some out. This sample has approximately 91,000 clones, with 87% found just once. The sample was peripheral blood. The receptors were sampled from a man between 65 and 79 years old with acute or convalescent COVID-19. CDR3s include the opening cysteine and the closing phenylalanine or tryptophan. The D gene is left open where the match is weak. A row's size may be missing; if present it is once, few, many or a size class.

>TRBV20-1|-|TRBJ1-2|-|11
TGCAGTGCTAGTAGGGGTACTGGCTACACCTTC
CSASRGTGYTF
>TRBV6-5|-|TRBJ1-5|-|14
TGTGCCAGCAGTCAGTCCCGGGACAATCAGCCCCAGCATTTT
CASSQSRDNQPQHF
>TRBV6-5|-|TRBJ1-2|TRBD1|13
TGTGCCAGCTCGGGGGGACAGGGGCCTCACTACACCTTC
CASSGGQGPHYTF
>TRBV6-2/TRBV6-3|-|TRBJ2-3|TRBD2|21
TGTGCCAGCAGTTACCCCCGGACTAGCGGGGGCCCAACCCAACCCACAGATACGCAGTATTTT
CASSYPRTSGGPTQPTDTQYF
>TRBV2|-|TRBJ2-2|-|16
TGTGCCAGCAGTACTAACAGGCGCCCCAACACCGGGGAGCTGTTTTTT
CASSTNRRPNTGELFF
>TRBV18|-|TRBJ2-2|-|15
TGTGCCAGCTCACCTAAAAAAGCCAACACCGGGGAGCTGTTTTTT
CASSPKKANTGELFF
>TRBV4-2|few|TRBJ1-2|-|13
TGTGCCAGCAGCCAAGATCGGTCACGGTCTCCCACCTTC
CASSQDRSRSPTF
>TRBV6-4|-|TRBJ1-5|-|13
TGTGCCAGCAGTGTGAATGAGGGTCAGCCCCAGCATTTT
CASSVNEGQPQHF
>TRBV12-5|-|TRBJ2-1|-|13
TGTGCTAGTGGCCCATCAGGGTACAATGAGCAGTTCTTC
CASGPSGYNEQFF
>TRBV3-1/TRBV3-2|few|TRBJ2-3|TRBD2|15
TGTGCCAGCAGCCCCCTAGCGGGGGGCACAGATACGCAGTATTTT
CASSPLAGGTDTQYF
>TRBV5-1|-|TRBJ2-5|-|14
TGCGCCAGCAGCTCGGACACGACCCAAGAGACCCAGTACTTC
CASSSDTTQETQYF
>TRBV30|-|TRBJ1-1|-|14
TGTGCCTGGAGTGTCCCCCCCAGGGGCACTGAAGCTTTCTTT
CAWSVPPRGTEAFF
>TRBV7-2|once|TRBJ2-5|-|14
TGTGCCAGCAGGAACGGGGGTTCCCAAGAGACCCAGTACTTC
CASRNGGSQETQYF
>TRBV11-2|-|TRBJ1-4|-|14
TGTGCCAGCAGCCTAAAAATACGTAATGAAAAACTGTTTTTT
CASSLKIRNEKLFF
>TRBV5-1|-|TRBJ1-1|-|13
TGCGCCAGCAGCTCAGGGTTGAACACTGAAGCTTTCTTT
CASSSGLNTEAFF
>TRBV9|few|TRBJ1-2|TRBD1|15
TGTGCCAGCAGCGCGGGGACAGCGCCTAACTATGGCTACACCTTC
CASSAGTAPNYGYTF
>TRBV6-4|-|TRBJ2-1|-|14
TGTGCCAGCAGTGACGGGGGGGGCGTCAATGAGCAGTTCTTC
CASSDGGGVNEQFF
>TRBV2|-|TRBJ1-3|-|15
TGTGCCGGAAAAAAGACGCGACAGGACAGAAACACCATATATTTT
CAGKKTRQDRNTIYF
>TRBV7-6|-|TRBJ2-7|-|15
TGTGCCAGCAGCTTAGTTACGGGGTACTCCTACGAGCAGTACTTC
CASSLVTGYSYEQYF
>TRBV28|-|TRBJ2-2|-|20
TGTGCCAGCAGTTTTAAGGCATACTCTAAAAGGGGGGGACCACGACGGGAGCTGTTTTTT
CASSFKAYSKRGGPRRELFF
>TRBV3-1/TRBV3-2|-|TRBJ1-1|-|15
TGTGCCAGCAGCCGAATGGACAGCCGGAACACTGAAGCTTTCTTT
CASSRMDSRNTEAFF
>TRBV2|-|TRBJ2-7|TRBD1|14
TGTGCCAGCAGTGATAGGACAGGGCGGGTTGAGCAGTACTTC
CASSDRTGRVEQYF
>TRBV18|-|TRBJ1-4|TRBD1|16
TGTGCCAGCTCACCACGACAGGGTTTGACCGATGAAAAACTGTTTTTT
CASSPRQGLTDEKLFF
>TRBV7-9|few|TRBJ1-6|-|14
TGTGCCAGCAGCTTGGGCAGTGAAAATTCACCCCTCCACTTT
CASSLGSENSPLHF
>TRBV3-1/TRBV3-2|-|TRBJ2-7|TRBD2|14
TGTGCCAGCAGCCACGGACTAGAGCGGTTCGAGCAGTACTTC
CASSHGLERFEQYF